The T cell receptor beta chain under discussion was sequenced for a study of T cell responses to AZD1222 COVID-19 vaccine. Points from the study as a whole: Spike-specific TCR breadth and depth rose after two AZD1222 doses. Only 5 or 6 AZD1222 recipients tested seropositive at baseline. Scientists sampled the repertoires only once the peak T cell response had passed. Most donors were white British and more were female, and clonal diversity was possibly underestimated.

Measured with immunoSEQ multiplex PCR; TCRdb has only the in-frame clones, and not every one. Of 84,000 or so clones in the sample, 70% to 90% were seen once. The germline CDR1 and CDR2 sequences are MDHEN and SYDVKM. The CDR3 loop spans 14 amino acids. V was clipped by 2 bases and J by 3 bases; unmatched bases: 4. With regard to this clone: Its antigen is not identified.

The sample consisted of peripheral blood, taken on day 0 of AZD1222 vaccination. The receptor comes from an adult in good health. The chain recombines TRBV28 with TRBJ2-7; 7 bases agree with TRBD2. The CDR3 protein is CASSLGGSNYEQYF. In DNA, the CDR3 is TGTGCCAGCAGTTTAGGCGGGAGTAACTACGAGCAGTACTTC.